This TCR beta chain was documented in a study of PD-1 blockade in classical Hodgkin lymphoma. Clones were sequenced by immunoSEQ multiplex PCR, and TCRdb holds only the in-frame ones, with some missing. The table records some 90,000 clones, more than 70% of them present only once. Germline CDR1 and CDR2: MNHNY and SVGAGI (reference sequence). This CDR3 region has 15 residues. The V end lost 3 bases, the J end lost 6 bases, and 16 bases lay between the germline ends. Time point denoted: cycle 4 day 1 (C4D1), after 5 to 7 weeks of nivolumab. Patients all relapsed after autologous stem cell transplantation, and there was variation in brentuximab vedotin exposure.

The specimen was peripheral blood mononuclear cells (PBMCs), collected before the fourth cycle of nivolumab. The sequence came from a human donor with classical Hodgkin lymphoma. The chain joins TRBV6-6 to TRBJ2-3, with D possibly TRBD2 on 5 matching bases. Here the CDR3 DNA reads TGTGCCAGCAGTTATATATCGACTCGCGGGGATACGCAGTATTTT. Amino acids: CASSYISTRGDTQYF.